These 31 T cell receptor beta chains were sequenced from one sample in a study of radiation and T cells in renal cell carcinoma. Stated time point: baseline pretreatment blood. This sample's treatment: 15 Gy SBRT to primary tumor, nephrectomy 4 weeks later. Measured with immunoSEQ multiplex PCR; TCRdb has only the in-frame clones, and not every one. The sample includes 94,000 or so clones, about 79% of them seen just once. Specimen: blood, collected from a patient whose treatment included radiotherapy and nephrectomy. The source of these receptors is a man aged 55 to 69 with renal cell carcinoma.

This clone was observed once. This chain links TRBV7-2 with TRBJ2-3; TRBD2 might be the D (6 bases). The CDR3 is 17 residues long. Germline CDR1 is SGHTA and CDR2 is FQGNSA. The V end was cut by 1 base, the J end by 0 bases, with 14 bases between. The CDR3 region has the DNA TGTGCCAGCAGCTTAGACGGGAGACCTTCTAGCACAGATACGCAGTATTTT. Amino acids: CASSLDGRPSSTDTQYF.

V usage is TRBV4-1 and J usage is TRBJ2-1, with D possibly matching TRBD2 (5 bases). V was cut by 0 bases and J by 10 bases, with 22 bases left in between. There are 17 residues in the CDR3. Germline V gene data show CDR1 as MGHRA and CDR2 as YSYEKL. The CDR3 spells CASSQDVISPGRREQFF. CDR3 DNA: TGCGCCAGCAGCCAAGATGTTATTAGTCCGGGGAGAAGAGAGCAGTTCTTC.

As for this clone: Compared with germline, one end of the junction differs, possibly owing to a read error. V usage is TRBV11-2 and J usage is TRBJ2-1, with D hard to call. Germline assignment: CDR1 SGHAT and CDR2 FQNNGV. The CDR3 length is 11 residues. CDR3 DNA sequence: TGTGCCAGCAGCGTTACCGACGTATCAATCTTC. Residues: CASSVTDVSIF.

A few counts support this clone. This sequence joins TRBV7-9 and TRBJ2-1; D is perhaps TRBD2 (6 bases). The V end lost 2 bases, the J end lost 7 bases, and 15 bases lay between the germline ends. The germline V gene encodes CDR1 SEHNR and CDR2 FQNEAQ (reference sequence). CDR3 length equals 15 residues. CDR3 DNA: TGTGCCAGCAGCTTAAGTGCGGGATGGGGGAATGAGCAGTTCTTC. Translation gives CASSLSAGWGNEQFF.

J is TRBJ1-1 and V is TRBV6-1; D call uncertain. Trimming left V 4 bases short and J 1 base short, with 19 bases between. The germline gives CDR1 MNHNS, CDR2 SASEGT. There are 17 residues in the CDR3. The DNA for the CDR3 is TGTGCCAGCAGTGTCCCCAACTCAGGTCGGTGGAACACTGAAGCTTTCTTT. Encoded protein: CASSVPNSGRWNTEAFF.

This clone occurred a few times. This chain connects TRBV4-3 to TRBJ2-1, with 7 bases that match TRBD2. Germline-derived CDR1 and CDR2 are LGHNA and YSLEER. Unmatched junction bases numbered 8, after V lost 0 bases and J lost 3 bases. The CDR3 totals 17 residues. The CDR3 DNA follows: TGCGCCAGCAGCCAAGATGGTACTAGCGTGTTCTACAATGAGCAGTTCTTC. This encodes CASSQDGTSVFYNEQFF.

V usage is TRBV30 and J usage is TRBJ2-1, with 14 nucleotides matching TRBD2. Germline assignment: CDR1 GTSNPN and CDR2 SVGIG (reference sequence). CDR3 length equals 14 residues. Unmatched junction bases numbered 2, after V lost 1 base and J lost 9 bases. CDR3 in amino acids: CAWSDGLAGGEQFF. The CDR3 DNA reads as TGTGCCTGGAGTGACGGACTAGCGGGAGGTGAGCAGTTCTTC.

The chain carries TRBV6-5 and TRBJ2-3; D may be TRBD2 (6 bases). The germline V and J ends were trimmed by 4 bases and 1 base, with 15 bases remaining between them. The V gene's germline CDR1 is MNHEY and CDR2 SVGAGI. The CDR3 runs to 16 residues. The CDR3 DNA reads TGTGCCAGCAGTTCGGGAGACTTCCTCCGCACAGATACGCAGTATTTT. Translating it yields CASSSGDFLRTDTQYF.

The rearrangement uses TRBV7-9 and TRBJ2-3; D might be TRBD1 (6 bases). Germline V CDR1 and CDR2: SEHNR, FQNEAQ (reference sequence). The CDR3 is made up of 14 amino acids. V lost 5 bases and J lost 1, with 10 bases in between. This CDR3 is CASSAQGGTDTQYF. CDR3 in DNA: TGTGCCAGCAGCGCACAGGGTGGCACAGATACGCAGTATTTT.

The V and J genes are TRBV2 and TRBJ1-5; TRBD1 aligns across 10 bases. Germline trimming cut 5 bases from V and 5 bases from J; bases unmatched to any gene: 12. In germline, CDR1 is SNHLY, CDR2 FYNNEI. The CDR3 length is 17 residues. The CDR3 DNA reads TGTGCCAGCAGTTTAGACCCGGGACAGGGGTCGCATCAGCCCCAGCATTTT. As protein: CASSLDPGQGSHQPQHF.

V is TRBV4-3 and J is TRBJ2-1; D may be TRBD2 (6 bases). The CDR3 spans 16 residues. Germline CDR1 LGHNA, CDR2 YSLEER. Trimming left V 1 base short and J 4 bases short, with 14 bases between. The CDR3 DNA is TGCGCCAGCAGCCAAGGAGGGCGGACTAATTACAATGAGCAGTTCTTC. The encoded protein is CASSQGGRTNYNEQFF.

The CDR3, as DNA: TGTGCCATCAGTGGGGGAGGCCTCAGCTCTGGAAACACCATATATTTT. Residues: CAISGGGLSSGNTIYF. The chain joins TRBV10-3 to TRBJ1-3; D is undetermined. This CDR3 has 16 amino acids. Germline V lookup: CDR1 ENHRY, CDR2 SYGVKD. The V gene lost 4 bases and the J gene lost 0 bases, with 13 bases spanning the gap.

With respect to this clone: An end of the junction does not agree with germline; a read error may underlie this. CDR3 nucleotides: TGTGCCAGCAGTTTAGCGGGGGCGAACACCGGGGAGCTGTTTTTT. It translates to CASSLAGANTGELFF. The chain links TRBV7-7 to TRBJ2-2; TRBD2 matches 9 bases. The V gene's germline CDR1 is SSHAT and CDR2 FNYEAQ (reference sequence). The CDR3 is 15 residues long.

This clone appeared once. This rearrangement joins TRBV29-1 to TRBJ2-7; a possible D gene is TRBD2 (6 bases). The V end was cut by 6 bases, the J end by 5 bases, with 17 bases between. CDR3 size: 13 residues. Per the germline V gene, CDR1 is SQVTM and CDR2 is ANQGSEA. This chain's CDR3 is CSVGGGAGDEQYF. CDR3 nucleotide sequence: TGCAGCGTGGGGGGAGGAGCGGGTGACGAGCAGTACTTC.

This clone turned up a few times. The genes are TRBV19 and TRBJ2-7, with 10 bases fitting TRBD1. V shed 6 bases and J 2 bases; nucleotides not matched to a gene: 4. Per the germline V gene, CDR1 is LNHDA and CDR2 is SQIVND (reference sequence). This CDR3 region has 14 residues. CDR3 region: CASSRDRGPYEQYF. The CDR3 bases are TGTGCCAGTAGCCGGGACAGGGGACCCTACGAGCAGTACTTC.

This chain links TRBV7-9 with TRBJ2-5; D possibly corresponds to TRBD2 (5 bases). CDR1 SEHNR and CDR2 FQNEAQ come from the germline V gene (reference sequence). This CDR3 is 18 amino acids long. Trimming pared 4 bases from V and 5 bases from J, leaving 26 bases between. This chain's CDR3 is CASSSLPPPGSQKETQYF. CDR3 DNA: TGTGCCAGCAGCTCGCTACCACCCCCGGGATCACAAAAGGAGACCCAGTACTTC.

CDR3 sequence (DNA): TGTGCCAGCAGCTCCGGGACTAGCGGACGCGAGCAGTACTTC. This gives the protein CASSSGTSGREQYF. This rearrangement joins TRBV28 to TRBJ2-7; the match to TRBD2 covers 11 bases. Germline CDR1 and CDR2: MDHEN and SYDVKM. This CDR3 contains 14 residues. The V segment lost 6 bases and the J segment 6 bases; nucleotides outside the gene matches: 7.

The count of this clone is one. The gene calls are TRBV30 and TRBJ1-5, with D possibly TRBD1 on 6 matching bases. The CDR3 sequence is 13 residues long. Per the germline V gene, CDR1 is GTSNPN and CDR2 is SVGIG (reference sequence). Trimming took 0 bases from V and 5 from J, leaving 8 bases between them. For the CDR3, the DNA is TGTGCCTGGAGTGTTAACAGGGATCAGCCCCAGCATTTT. It specifies CAWSVNRDQPQHF.

This clone was detected only a few times. V is TRBV19 and J is TRBJ1-1; a weak D match, TRBD1 (5 bases). Germline V gene sequence: CDR1 LNHDA, CDR2 SQIVND (reference sequence). This CDR3 has 14 residues. Trimming shortened V by 3 bases and J by 3 bases, and 11 bases separated the two germline ends. The CDR3 coding sequence is TGTGCCAGTAGTATTCCAGGGAAGGACACTGAAGCTTTCTTT. Translating it yields CASSIPGKDTEAFF. Based on the CDR3 plus reference TRBV19 and TRBJ1-1, the full variable domain is DGGITQSPKYLFRKEGQNVTLSCEQNLNHDAMYWYRQDPGQGLRLIYYSQIVNDFQKGDIAEGYSVSREKKESFPLTVTSAQKNPTAFYLCASSIPGKDTEAFFGQGTRLTVV.

The gene calls are TRBV6-5 and TRBJ1-5; the D gene is possibly TRBD1 (5 bases). The CDR3 runs to 16 residues. V was cut by 0 bases and J by 0 bases, with 9 bases left in between. Germline CDR1 reads MNHEY; CDR2 reads SVGAGI. CDR3 bases: TGTGCCAGCAGTTACTCGAGCAGGGATAGCAATCAGCCCCAGCATTTT. Translation gives CASSYSSRDSNQPQHF.

The chain employs TRBV7-6 and TRBJ2-3; maybe TRBD1 (6 bases). CDR3 length equals 12 residues. The germline CDR1 and CDR2 sequences are SGHVS and FNYEAQ. Trimming left V 4 bases short and J 7 bases short, with 9 bases between. As DNA, the CDR3 is TGTGCCAGCAGCTCACAGGGTTATACGCAGTATTTT. It specifies CASSSQGYTQYF.

The chain joins TRBV27 to TRBJ1-2; D call uncertain. Trimming removed 5 bases at V and 0 bases at J, with 4 bases between. Germline CDR1 is MNHEY and CDR2 is SMNVEV (reference sequence). CDR3 size: 12 residues. The CDR3 region is CASSGTNYGYTF. The CDR3 region has the DNA TGTGCCAGCAGTGGGACTAACTATGGCTACACCTTC.

The CDR3 DNA follows: TGTGCCAGCTCACCTAACCTAGATAACAATGAGCAGTTCTTC. Translation gives CASSPNLDNNEQFF. The rearrangement joins TRBV18 to TRBJ2-1; unclear D gene. Germline-derived CDR1 and CDR2 are KGHSH and LQKENI. The CDR3 runs to 14 residues. The V end lost 3 bases, the J end lost 5 bases, and 11 bases lay between the germline ends.

This clone has only a few counts. The chain carries TRBV2 and TRBJ1-5, with D tentatively TRBD1 (6 bases). The CDR3 spans 17 residues. Germline CDR1 is SNHLY and CDR2 is FYNNEI. Trimming shortened V by 6 bases and J by 0 bases, and 18 bases separated the two germline ends. The CDR3 protein is CASRPDGGRGSNQPQHF. The DNA of the CDR3 is TGTGCCAGCAGACCGGATGGGGGCCGGGGTAGCAATCAGCCCCAGCATTTT.

The genes are TRBV7-6 and TRBJ2-7, with 7 bases lining up with TRBD2. Germline CDR1 is SGHVS and CDR2 is FNYEAQ. The trim removed 1 base at V and 7 bases at J, leaving 13 bases unmatched. The CDR3 is 16 amino acids. In DNA, the CDR3 is TGTGCCAGCAGCTTAGGGGGAGGGACTAAGGCTGGGGAGCAGTACTTC. Protein: CASSLGGGTKAGEQYF.

The chain joins TRBV28 to TRBJ2-7; 7 bases line up with TRBD1. V dropped 5 bases and J dropped 7; count of bases not matched to a gene: 14. The CDR3 loop spans 15 amino acids. Germline V gene data show CDR1 as MDHEN and CDR2 as SYDVKM. The CDR3 loop is CASSGLTGISGEQYF. As DNA, the CDR3 is TGTGCCAGCAGTGGATTGACAGGGATCTCGGGAGAGCAGTACTTC.

This chain links TRBV28 with TRBJ2-7; 10 bases are a match to TRBD2. The CDR3 covers 17 residues. The germline gives CDR1 MDHEN, CDR2 SYDVKM. The trim removed 3 bases at V and 1 base at J, leaving 9 bases unmatched. DNA of the CDR3: TGTGCCAGCAGTTTGACGCTAGCGGGAGTCACATCCTACGAGCAGTACTTC. Translation gives CASSLTLAGVTSYEQYF.

This sequence joins TRBV19 and TRBJ2-2; a possible D gene is TRBD2 (6 bases). CDR3 length equals 14 residues. Trimming stripped 1 base from V and 6 bases from J, with 9 bases between. Germline CDR1 and CDR2: LNHDA and SQIVND (reference sequence). CDR3 loop: CASSIVWGAGELFF. For the CDR3, the DNA is TGTGCCAGTAGTATAGTTTGGGGGGCCGGGGAGCTGTTTTTT.

The sample holds one count of this clone. CDR3 loop: CASESSPLAGGLGNTIYF. The CDR3 nucleotides read TGTGCCAGTGAATCCTCGCCCTTGGCAGGGGGCCTTGGAAACACCATATATTTT. The chain has TRBV19 and TRBJ1-3; 8 bases align to TRBD1. CDR1 is LNHDA, CDR2 SQIVND, per germline (reference sequence). V was clipped by 8 bases and J by 3 bases; unmatched bases: 18. The CDR3 consists of 18 residues. The variable domain in full, completed from reference TRBV19 and TRBJ1-3, reads DGGITQSPKYLFRKEGQNVTLSCEQNLNHDAMYWYRQDPGQGLRLIYYSQIVNDFQKGDIAEGYSVSREKKESFPLTVTSAQKNPTAFYLCASESSPLAGGLGNTIYFGEGSWLTVV.

V is TRBV6-4 and J is TRBJ2-6; no clear D. Trimming shortened V by 3 bases and J by 3 bases, and 9 bases separated the two germline ends. The CDR3 covers 15 residues. The germline CDR1 and CDR2 sequences are MRHNA and SNTAGT. CDR3 protein: CASSEGNLGANVLTF. DNA of the CDR3: TGTGCCAGCAGTGAGGGTAATCTTGGGGCCAACGTCCTGACTTTC.

This chain links TRBV10-2 with TRBJ2-1; a possible D gene is TRBD2 (6 bases). V dropped 0 bases and J dropped 11 bases, with 14 bases sitting between them. The CDR3 is 14 amino acids. The germline CDR1 and CDR2 sequences are WSHSY and SAAADI. The CDR3 DNA is TGCGCCAGCAGTGAGTCGACTAGAGGTCAGCAGCAGTTCTTC. It encodes CASSESTRGQQQFF.